This TCR beta chain emerged from a study of post-analysis software for immune sequencing data. Regarding the study as a whole: TRBV5-6, TRBV5-1 and TRBV20-1 were among several TRBV segments more frequent in patients than controls.

This clonotype was seen more than once but under ten times. Its specificity is not known. Germline V CDR1 and CDR2: SGHRS, YFSETQ. Unmatched junction bases numbered 10, after V lost 2 bases and J lost 5 bases. This CDR3 contains 16 residues. TCR beta libraries were prepared from cDNA with unique molecular identifiers. Each CDR3 protein is one row after TCRdb ran MiXCR on the PCR reads. The data contain about 800,000 distinct CDR3 sequences, 30% of them seen just once; the ten biggest clones take up approximately 0.6%. The receptor comes from a girl aged 10 to 17 with multiple sclerosis. The rearrangement uses TRBV5-1 and TRBJ2-1, with TRBD2 identical over 7 bases. Sequenced input: blood. CDR3 coding DNA: TGCGCCAGCAGCTTTTCGGCTAGCGGAACCAACAATGAGCAGTTCTTC. Translating gives CASSFSASGTNNEQFF.